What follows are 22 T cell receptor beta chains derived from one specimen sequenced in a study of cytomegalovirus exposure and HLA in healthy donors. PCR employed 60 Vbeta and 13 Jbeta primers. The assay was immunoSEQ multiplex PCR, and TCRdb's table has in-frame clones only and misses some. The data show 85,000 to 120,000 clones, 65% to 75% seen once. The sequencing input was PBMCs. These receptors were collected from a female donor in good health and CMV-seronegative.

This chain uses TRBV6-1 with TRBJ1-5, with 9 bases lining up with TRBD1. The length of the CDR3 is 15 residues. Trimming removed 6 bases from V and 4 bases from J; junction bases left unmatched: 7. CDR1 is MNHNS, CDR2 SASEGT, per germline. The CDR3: CASRPGQGSNQPQHF. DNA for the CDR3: TGTGCCAGCAGACCGGGACAGGGATCAAATCAGCCCCAGCATTTT.

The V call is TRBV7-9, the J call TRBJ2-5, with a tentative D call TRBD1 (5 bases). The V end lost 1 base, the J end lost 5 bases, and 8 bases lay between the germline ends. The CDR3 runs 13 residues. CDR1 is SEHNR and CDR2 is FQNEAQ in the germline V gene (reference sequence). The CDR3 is CASSLEQGETQYF. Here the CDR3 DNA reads TGTGCCAGCAGCTTAGAGCAGGGTGAGACCCAGTACTTC. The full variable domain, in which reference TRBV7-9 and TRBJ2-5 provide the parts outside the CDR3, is DTGVSQNPRHKITKRGQNVTFRCDPISEHNRLYWYRQTLGQGPEFLTYFQNEAQLEKSRLLSDRFSAERPKGSFSTLEIQRTEQGDSAMYLCASSLEQGETQYFGPGTRLLVL.

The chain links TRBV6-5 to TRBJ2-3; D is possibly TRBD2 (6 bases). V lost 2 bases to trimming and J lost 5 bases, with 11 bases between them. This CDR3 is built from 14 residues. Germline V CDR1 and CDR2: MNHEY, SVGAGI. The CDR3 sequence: CASSYRETRDTQYF. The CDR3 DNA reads TGTGCCAGCAGTTACCGTGAGACTAGAGATACGCAGTATTTT.

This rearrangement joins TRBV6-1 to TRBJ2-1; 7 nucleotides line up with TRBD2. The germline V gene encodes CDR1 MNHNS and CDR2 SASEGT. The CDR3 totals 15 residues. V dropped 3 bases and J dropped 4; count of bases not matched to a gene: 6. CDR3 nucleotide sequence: TGTGCCAGCAGTGATGGGCTAGCGGAATACAATGAGCAGTTCTTC. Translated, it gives CASSDGLAEYNEQFF.

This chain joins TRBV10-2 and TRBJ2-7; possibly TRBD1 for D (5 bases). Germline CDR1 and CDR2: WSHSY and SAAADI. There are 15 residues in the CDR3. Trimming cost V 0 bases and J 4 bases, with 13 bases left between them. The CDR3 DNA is TGCGCCAGCAGTGAGTCCCCCGCTAAGGGGTACGAGCAGTACTTC. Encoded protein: CASSESPAKGYEQYF.

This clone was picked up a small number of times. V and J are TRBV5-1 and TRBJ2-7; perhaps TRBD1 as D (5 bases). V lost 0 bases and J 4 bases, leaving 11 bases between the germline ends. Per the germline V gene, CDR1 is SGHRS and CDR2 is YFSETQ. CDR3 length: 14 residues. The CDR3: CASSLEGQGYEQYF. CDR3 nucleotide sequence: TGCGCCAGCAGCTTGGAAGGACAAGGGTACGAGCAGTACTTC.

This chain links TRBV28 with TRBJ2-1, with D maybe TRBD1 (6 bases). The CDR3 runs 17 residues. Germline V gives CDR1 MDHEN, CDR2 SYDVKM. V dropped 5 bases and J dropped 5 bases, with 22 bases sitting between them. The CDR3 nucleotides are TGTGCCAGCAGTGCCCCCGGGACACTGGGTTTGAACAATGAGCAGTTCTTC. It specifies CASSAPGTLGLNNEQFF.

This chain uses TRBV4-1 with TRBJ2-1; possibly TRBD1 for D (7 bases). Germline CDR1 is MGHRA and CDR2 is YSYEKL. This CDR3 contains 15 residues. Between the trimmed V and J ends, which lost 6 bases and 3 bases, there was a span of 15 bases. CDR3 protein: CASSQGGHLYNEQFF. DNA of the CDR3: TGCGCCAGCAGTCAGGGGGGACACCTCTACAATGAGCAGTTCTTC.

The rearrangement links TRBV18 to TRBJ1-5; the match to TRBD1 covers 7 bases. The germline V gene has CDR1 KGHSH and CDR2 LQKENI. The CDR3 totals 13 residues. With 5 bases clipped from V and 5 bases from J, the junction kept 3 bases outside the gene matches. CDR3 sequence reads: CASSDTGDQPQHF. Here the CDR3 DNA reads TGTGCCAGCTCAGATACAGGGGATCAGCCCCAGCATTTT.

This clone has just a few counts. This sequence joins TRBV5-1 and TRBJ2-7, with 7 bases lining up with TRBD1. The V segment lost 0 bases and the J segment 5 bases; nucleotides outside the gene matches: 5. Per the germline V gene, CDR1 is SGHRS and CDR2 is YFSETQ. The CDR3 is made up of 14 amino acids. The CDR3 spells CASSLAGDRDEQYF. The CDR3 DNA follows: TGCGCCAGCAGCTTGGCAGGAGACAGGGACGAGCAGTACTTC.

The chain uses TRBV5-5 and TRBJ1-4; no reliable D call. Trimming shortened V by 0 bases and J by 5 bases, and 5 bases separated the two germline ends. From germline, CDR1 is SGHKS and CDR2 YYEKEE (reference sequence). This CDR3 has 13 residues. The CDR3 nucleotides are TGTGCCAGCAGCTTGGGTCCAAATGAAAAACTGTTTTTT. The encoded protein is CASSLGPNEKLFF.

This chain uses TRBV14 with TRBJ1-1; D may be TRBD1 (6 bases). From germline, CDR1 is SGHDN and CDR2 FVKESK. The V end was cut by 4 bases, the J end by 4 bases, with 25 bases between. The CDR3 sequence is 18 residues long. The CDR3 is CASSPGGSFGGGGTEAFF. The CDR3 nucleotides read TGTGCCAGCAGCCCGGGGGGCTCCTTCGGTGGGGGGGGCACTGAAGCTTTCTTT.

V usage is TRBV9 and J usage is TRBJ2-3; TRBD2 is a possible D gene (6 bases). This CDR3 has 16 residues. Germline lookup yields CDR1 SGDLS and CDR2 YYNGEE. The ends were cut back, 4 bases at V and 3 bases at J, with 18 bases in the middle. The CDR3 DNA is TGTGCCAGCAGCCCAGACGGGGGTGGGGGGACAGATACGCAGTATTTT. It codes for CASSPDGGGGTDTQYF.

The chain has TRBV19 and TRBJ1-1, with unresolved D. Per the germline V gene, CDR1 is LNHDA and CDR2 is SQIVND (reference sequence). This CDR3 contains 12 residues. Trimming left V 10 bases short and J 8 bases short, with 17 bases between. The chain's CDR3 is CATLHSDGEAFF. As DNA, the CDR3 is TGTGCCACTTTGCACTCAGACGGGGAAGCTTTCTTT.

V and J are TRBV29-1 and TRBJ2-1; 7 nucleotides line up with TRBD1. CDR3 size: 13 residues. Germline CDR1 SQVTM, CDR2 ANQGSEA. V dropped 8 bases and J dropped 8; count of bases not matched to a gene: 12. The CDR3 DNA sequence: TGCAGCACGTCCAAGGGGGCGAGGTATGAGCAGTTCTTC. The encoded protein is CSTSKGARYEQFF.

CDR3 sequence (DNA): TGTGCCAGCAGTTACTCCGGGGTAGCCGCGAATGAGCAGTTCTTC. It specifies CASSYSGVAANEQFF. The V call is TRBV6-5, the J call TRBJ2-1, with D perhaps TRBD2 (5 bases). The CDR3 extends over 15 amino acids. CDR1 is MNHEY and CDR2 is SVGAGI in the germline V gene. V was shortened by 0 bases and J by 7 bases, with 13 bases between the two germline ends.

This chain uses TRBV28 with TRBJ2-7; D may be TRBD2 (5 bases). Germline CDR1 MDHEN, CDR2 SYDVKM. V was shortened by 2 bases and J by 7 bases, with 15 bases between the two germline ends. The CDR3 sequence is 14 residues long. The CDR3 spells CASSLLTAAEEQYF. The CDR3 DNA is TGTGCCAGCAGTTTACTTACAGCGGCAGAAGAGCAGTACTTC.

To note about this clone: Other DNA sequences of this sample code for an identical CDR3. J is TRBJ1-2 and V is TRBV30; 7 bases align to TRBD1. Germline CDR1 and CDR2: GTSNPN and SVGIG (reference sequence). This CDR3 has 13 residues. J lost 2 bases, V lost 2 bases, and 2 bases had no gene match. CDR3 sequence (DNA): TGTGCCTGGAGTCTACAGGGGAACTATGGCTACACCTTC. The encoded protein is CAWSLQGNYGYTF.

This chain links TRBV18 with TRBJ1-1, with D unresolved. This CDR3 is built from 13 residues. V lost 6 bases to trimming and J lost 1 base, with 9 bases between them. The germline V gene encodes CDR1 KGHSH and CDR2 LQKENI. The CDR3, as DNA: TGTGCCAGCTCTCCCTTTCCGAACACTGAAGCTTTCTTT. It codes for CASSPFPNTEAFF. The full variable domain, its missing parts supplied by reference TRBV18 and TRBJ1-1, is NAGVMQNPRHLVRRRGQEARLRCSPMKGHSHVYWYRQLPEEGLKFMVYLQKENIIDESGMPKERFSAEFPKEGPSILRIQQVVRGDSAAYFCASSPFPNTEAFFGQGTRLTVV.

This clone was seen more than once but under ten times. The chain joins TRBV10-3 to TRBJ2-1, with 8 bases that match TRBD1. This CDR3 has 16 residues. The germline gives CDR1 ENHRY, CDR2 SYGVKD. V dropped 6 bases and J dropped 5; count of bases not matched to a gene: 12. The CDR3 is CAIRPGDRSVHNEQFF. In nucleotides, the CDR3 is TGTGCCATCAGGCCCGGGGACAGGAGCGTACACAATGAGCAGTTCTTC.

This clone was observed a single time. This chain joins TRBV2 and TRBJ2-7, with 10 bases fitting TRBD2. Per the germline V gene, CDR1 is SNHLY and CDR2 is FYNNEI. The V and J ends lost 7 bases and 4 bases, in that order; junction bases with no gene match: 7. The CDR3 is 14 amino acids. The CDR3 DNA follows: TGTGCCAGCAAGCGGACTAGCGGAGTTTACGAGCAGTACTTC. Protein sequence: CASKRTSGVYEQYF.

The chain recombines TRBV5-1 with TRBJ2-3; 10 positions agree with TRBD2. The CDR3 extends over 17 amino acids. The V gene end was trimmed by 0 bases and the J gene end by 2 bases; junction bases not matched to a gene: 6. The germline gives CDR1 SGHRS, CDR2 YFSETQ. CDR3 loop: CASSLATSGTPTDTQYF. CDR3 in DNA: TGCGCCAGCAGCTTGGCAACTAGCGGGACCCCCACAGATACGCAGTATTTT.